These 10 T cell receptor beta chains were sequenced from one sample in a study of immune cell composition in non-small cell lung cancer. Generated by immunoSEQ multiplex PCR, the TCRdb table keeps only in-frame clones and is missing some. The sample lists some 1,500 clones, about 82% occurring once. The sequenced sample was lung tumor tissue. These receptors were collected from a human donor with non-small cell lung cancer.

The chain employs TRBV28 and TRBJ2-7; D not certain. Germline V gene lookup returns CDR1 MDHEN and CDR2 SYDVKM. This CDR3 spans 12 amino acids. V dropped 4 bases and J dropped 7 bases, with 11 bases sitting between them. DNA for the CDR3: TGTGCCAGCAGTTCCCCCCTAGGTGAGCAGTACTTC. Its translation: CASSSPLGEQYF.

The chain is built from TRBV28 and TRBJ1-6; 7 nucleotides match TRBD1. The CDR3 has 14 residues. The junction had 4 bases not matched to a gene; V was cut back by 4 bases and J by 7 bases. Germline lookup yields CDR1 MDHEN and CDR2 SYDVKM. CDR3 protein: CASSSGQINSPLHF. CDR3 in DNA: TGTGCCAGCAGTTCGGGACAGATAAATTCACCCCTCCACTTT.

This sequence joins TRBV4-1 and TRBJ1-5; maybe TRBD1 (5 bases). The CDR3 spans 13 residues. The germline V and J ends were trimmed by 1 base and 5 bases, with 6 bases remaining between them. In germline, CDR1 is MGHRA, CDR2 YSYEKL. The CDR3: CASSQGGDQPQHF. CDR3 coding DNA: TGCGCCAGCAGCCAAGGGGGCGATCAGCCCCAGCATTTT.

The V and J genes are TRBV7-8 and TRBJ2-7, with D tentatively TRBD2 (6 bases). Trimming took off 5 bases at V and 2 bases at J, with 13 bases between the two ends. Germline V lookup: CDR1 SGHVS, CDR2 FQNEAQ. CDR3 length: 14 residues. CDR3 region: CASSLGLLTYEQYF. Written as DNA, the CDR3 is TGTGCCAGCAGCCTAGGACTACTAACCTACGAGCAGTACTTC.

The rearrangement joins TRBV5-1 to TRBJ2-3; 15 nucleotides match TRBD2. V gave up 3 bases and J gave up 4 bases; unmatched junction bases: 6. The germline CDR1 and CDR2 sequences are SGHRS and YFSETQ. The CDR3 consists of 17 residues. CDR3 sequence (DNA): TGCGCCAGCAGCTACCGGACTAGCGGGGGGGCAGCAGATACGCAGTATTTT. Translated, it gives CASSYRTSGGAADTQYF.

This clone has a single count. V and J are TRBV27 and TRBJ2-5; possibly TRBD1 for D (5 bases). CDR3 length: 15 amino acids. Germline V gene sequence: CDR1 MNHEY, CDR2 SMNVEV (reference sequence). Between the trimmed V and J ends, which lost 5 bases and 2 bases, there was a span of 15 bases. The CDR3 loop is CASSPGAGIQETQYF. The CDR3 region has the DNA TGTGCCAGCAGTCCCGGCGCAGGGATTCAAGAGACCCAGTACTTC.

This chain connects TRBV5-1 to TRBJ2-7; D unresolved. The germline CDR1 and CDR2 sequences are SGHRS and YFSETQ. The CDR3 is made up of 15 amino acids. V dropped 0 bases and J dropped 4 bases, with 14 bases sitting between them. In DNA, the CDR3 is TGCGCCAGCAGCTTGGGGGCCGCGCCTTCTTACGAGCAGTACTTC. Encoded protein: CASSLGAAPSYEQYF. Drawing the rest from reference TRBV5-1 and TRBJ2-7, the complete variable domain is KAGVTQTPRYLIKTRGQQVTLSCSPISGHRSVSWYQQTPGQGLQFLFEYFSETQRNKGNFPGRFSGRQFSNSRSEMNVSTLELGDSALYLCASSLGAAPSYEQYFGPGTRLTVT.

This chain links TRBV10-2 with TRBJ1-2, with 10 bases matching TRBD1. Germline lookup yields CDR1 WSHSY and CDR2 SAAADI. The junction had 14 bases not matched to a gene; V was cut back by 3 bases and J by 13 bases. The CDR3 loop spans 15 amino acids. This CDR3 is CASSERTGGSDQFTF. DNA for the CDR3: TGCGCCAGCAGTGAACGGACAGGGGGATCTGATCAATTCACCTTC.

The chain employs TRBV19 and TRBJ1-5; TRBD1 aligns across 9 bases. The CDR3 length is 17 residues. The V gene end was trimmed by 7 bases and the J gene end by 2 bases; junction bases not matched to a gene: 12. The V gene's germline CDR1 is LNHDA and CDR2 SQIVND (reference sequence). CDR3 sequence (DNA): TGTGCCAGTACCCCATTACGGACAGGGGTTGGCAATCAGCCCCAGCATTTT. It codes for CASTPLRTGVGNQPQHF.

The chain has TRBV5-8 and TRBJ1-2; D gene ambiguous. The CDR3 is made up of 13 amino acids. V was shortened by 4 bases and J by 6 bases, with 13 bases between the two germline ends. CDR1 SGHTS and CDR2 YDEGEE come from the germline V gene. CDR3 protein: CASSLLNQNGYTF. The CDR3 DNA reads TGTGCCAGCAGCCTTCTCAACCAGAATGGCTACACCTTC. The full variable domain, rest sourced from reference TRBV5-8 and TRBJ1-2, is EAGVTQSPTHLIKTRGQQATLRCSPISGHTSVYWYQQALGLGLQFLLWYDEGEERNRGNFPPRFSGRQFPNYSSELNVNALELEDSALYLCASSLLNQNGYTFGSGTRLTVV.